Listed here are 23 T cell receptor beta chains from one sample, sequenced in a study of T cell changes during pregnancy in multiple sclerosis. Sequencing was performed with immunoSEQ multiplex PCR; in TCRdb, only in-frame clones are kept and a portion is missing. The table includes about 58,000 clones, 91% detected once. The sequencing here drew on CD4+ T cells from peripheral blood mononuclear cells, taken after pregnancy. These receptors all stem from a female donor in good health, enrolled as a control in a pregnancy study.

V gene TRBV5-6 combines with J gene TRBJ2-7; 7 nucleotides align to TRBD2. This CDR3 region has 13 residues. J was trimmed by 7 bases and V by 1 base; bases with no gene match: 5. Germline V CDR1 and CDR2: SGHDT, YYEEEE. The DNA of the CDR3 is TGTGCCAGCAGCTTGAGCTGGGAGGGAGAGCAGTACTTC. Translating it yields CASSLSWEGEQYF.

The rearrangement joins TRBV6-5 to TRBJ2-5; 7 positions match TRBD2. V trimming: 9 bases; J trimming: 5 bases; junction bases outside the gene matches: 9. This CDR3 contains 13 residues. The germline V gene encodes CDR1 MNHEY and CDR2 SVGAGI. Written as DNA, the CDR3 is TGTGCCAGTAAAAAAGCGGGGTTGGAGACCCAGTACTTC. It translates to CASKKAGLETQYF.

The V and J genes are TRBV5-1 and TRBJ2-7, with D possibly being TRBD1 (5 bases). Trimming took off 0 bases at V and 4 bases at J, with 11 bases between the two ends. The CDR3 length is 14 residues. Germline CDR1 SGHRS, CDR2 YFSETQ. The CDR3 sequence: CASSLGDDSYEQYF. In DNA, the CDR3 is TGCGCCAGCAGCTTGGGAGACGACAGTTACGAGCAGTACTTC.

In DNA, the CDR3 is TGTGCCAGCAGCCAAGCGGGACTGAGTGGCACAGATACGCAGTATTTT. Its protein product is CASSQAGLSGTDTQYF. This chain links TRBV4-2 with TRBJ2-3, with a weak D call TRBD2 (6 bases). V was pared by 1 base and J by 1 base, with 12 bases between. This CDR3 region has 16 residues. The germline CDR1 and CDR2 sequences are LGHNA and YNFKEQ.

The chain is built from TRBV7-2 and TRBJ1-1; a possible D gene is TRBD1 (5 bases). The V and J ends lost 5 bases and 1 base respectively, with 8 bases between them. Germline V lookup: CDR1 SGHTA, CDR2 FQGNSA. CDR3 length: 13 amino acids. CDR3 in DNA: TGTGCCAGCAGCCAGCAGGGGAACACTGAAGCTTTCTTT. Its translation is CASSQQGNTEAFF.

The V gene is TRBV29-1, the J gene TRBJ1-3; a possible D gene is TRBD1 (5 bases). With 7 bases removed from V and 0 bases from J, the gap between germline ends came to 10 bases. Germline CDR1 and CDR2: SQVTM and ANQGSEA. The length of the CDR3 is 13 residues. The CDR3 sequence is CSGGESSGNTIYF. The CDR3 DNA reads TGCAGCGGGGGGGAGAGCTCTGGAAACACCATATATTTT.

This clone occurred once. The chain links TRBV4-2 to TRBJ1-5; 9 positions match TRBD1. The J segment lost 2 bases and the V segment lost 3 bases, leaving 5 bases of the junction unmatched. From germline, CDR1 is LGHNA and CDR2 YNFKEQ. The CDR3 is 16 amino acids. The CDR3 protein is CASSHDRGGGNQPQHF. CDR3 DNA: TGTGCCAGCAGCCATGACAGGGGGGGTGGCAATCAGCCCCAGCATTTT.

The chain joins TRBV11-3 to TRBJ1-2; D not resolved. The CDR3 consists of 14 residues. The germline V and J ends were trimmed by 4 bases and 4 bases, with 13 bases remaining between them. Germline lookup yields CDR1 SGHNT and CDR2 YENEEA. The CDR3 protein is CASSSTGTPYGYTF. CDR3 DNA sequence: TGTGCCAGCAGCTCCACCGGTACTCCCTATGGCTACACCTTC.

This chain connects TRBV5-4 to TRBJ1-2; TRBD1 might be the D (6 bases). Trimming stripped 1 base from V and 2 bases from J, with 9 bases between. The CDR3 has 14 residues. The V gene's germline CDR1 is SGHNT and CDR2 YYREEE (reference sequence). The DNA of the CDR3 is TGTGCCAGCAGCTTGACAGGGCGCAACTATGGCTACACCTTC. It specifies CASSLTGRNYGYTF. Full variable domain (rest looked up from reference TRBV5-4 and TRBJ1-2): ETGVTQSPTHLIKTRGQQVTLRCSSQSGHNTVSWYQQALGQGPQFIFQYYREEENGRGNFPPRFSGLQFPNYSSELNVNALELDDSALYLCASSLTGRNYGYTFGSGTRLTVV.

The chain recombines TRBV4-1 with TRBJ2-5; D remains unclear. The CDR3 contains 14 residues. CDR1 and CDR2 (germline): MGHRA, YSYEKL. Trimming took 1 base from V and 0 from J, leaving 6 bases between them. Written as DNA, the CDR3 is TGCGCCAGCAGCCAAGTGGAGTACCAAGAGACCCAGTACTTC. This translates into CASSQVEYQETQYF.

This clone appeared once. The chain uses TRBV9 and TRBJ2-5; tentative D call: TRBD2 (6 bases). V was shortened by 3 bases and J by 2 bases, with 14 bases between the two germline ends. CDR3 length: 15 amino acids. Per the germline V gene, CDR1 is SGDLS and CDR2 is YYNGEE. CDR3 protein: CASSARTSRQETQYF. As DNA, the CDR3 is TGTGCCAGCAGCGCTCGTACTAGCAGACAAGAGACCCAGTACTTC.

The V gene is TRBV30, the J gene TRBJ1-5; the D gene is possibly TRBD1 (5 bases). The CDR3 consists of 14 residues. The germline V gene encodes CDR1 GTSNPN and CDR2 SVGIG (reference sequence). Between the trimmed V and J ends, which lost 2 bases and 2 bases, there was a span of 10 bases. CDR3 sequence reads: CAWSRGSGNQPQHF. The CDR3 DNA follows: TGTGCCTGGAGTAGGGGATCGGGCAATCAGCCCCAGCATTTT.

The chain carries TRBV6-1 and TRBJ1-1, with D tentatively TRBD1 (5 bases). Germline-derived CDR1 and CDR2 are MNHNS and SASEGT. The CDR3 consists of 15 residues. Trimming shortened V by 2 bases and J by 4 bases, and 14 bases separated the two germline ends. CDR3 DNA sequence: TGTGCCAGCAGTGAAAGGCAAATAACAGGCACTGAAGCTTTCTTT. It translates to CASSERQITGTEAFF.

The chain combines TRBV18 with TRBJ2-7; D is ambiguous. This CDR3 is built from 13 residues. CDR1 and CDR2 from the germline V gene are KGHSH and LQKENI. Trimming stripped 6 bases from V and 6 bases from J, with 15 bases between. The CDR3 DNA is TGTGCCAGCTCGCGCAGCGACTCTAGCGAGCAGTACTTC. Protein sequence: CASSRSDSSEQYF.

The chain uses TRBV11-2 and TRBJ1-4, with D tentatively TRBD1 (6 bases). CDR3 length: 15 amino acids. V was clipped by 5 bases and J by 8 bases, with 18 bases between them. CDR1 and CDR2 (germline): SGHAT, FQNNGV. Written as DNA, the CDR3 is TGTGCCAGCAGCCTGCAACAGGGTTTGGGGGAAAAACTGTTTTTT. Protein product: CASSLQQGLGEKLFF.

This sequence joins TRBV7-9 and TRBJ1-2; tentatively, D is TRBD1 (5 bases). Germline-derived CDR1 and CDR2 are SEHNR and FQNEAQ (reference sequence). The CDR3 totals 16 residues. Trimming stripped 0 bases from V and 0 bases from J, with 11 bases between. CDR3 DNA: TGTGCCAGCAGCTTAGCTTCATCGACAGCTAACTATGGCTACACCTTC. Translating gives CASSLASSTANYGYTF.

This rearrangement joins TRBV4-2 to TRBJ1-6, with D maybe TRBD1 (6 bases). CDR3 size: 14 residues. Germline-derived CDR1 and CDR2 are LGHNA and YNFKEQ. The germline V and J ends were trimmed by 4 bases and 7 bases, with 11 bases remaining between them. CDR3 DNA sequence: TGTGCCAGCAGCCTAGACAGGTACAATTCACCCCTCCACTTT. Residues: CASSLDRYNSPLHF.

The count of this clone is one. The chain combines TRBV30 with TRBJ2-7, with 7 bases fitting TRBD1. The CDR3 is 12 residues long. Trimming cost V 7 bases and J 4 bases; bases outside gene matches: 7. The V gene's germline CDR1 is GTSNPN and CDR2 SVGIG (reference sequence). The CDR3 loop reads CASGRGSYEQYF. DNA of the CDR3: TGTGCCTCGGGCAGGGGGTCATACGAGCAGTACTTC.

The CDR3 nucleotides read TGTGCCAGCAGCGTAGACAGATTGAACACTGAAGCTTTCTTT. This sequence encodes CASSVDRLNTEAFF. The rearrangement uses TRBV9 and TRBJ1-1, with D unclear. V lost 0 bases and J lost 0, with 6 bases in between. Germline CDR1 and CDR2: SGDLS and YYNGEE. The CDR3 length is 14 residues.

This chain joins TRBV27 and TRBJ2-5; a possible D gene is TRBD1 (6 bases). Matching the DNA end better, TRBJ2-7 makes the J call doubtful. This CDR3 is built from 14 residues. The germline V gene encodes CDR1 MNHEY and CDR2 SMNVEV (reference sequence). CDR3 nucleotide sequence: TGTGCCAGCAGTTTAGACAGGAGCTCCTACGAGCAGTACTTC. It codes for CASSLDRSSYEQYF.

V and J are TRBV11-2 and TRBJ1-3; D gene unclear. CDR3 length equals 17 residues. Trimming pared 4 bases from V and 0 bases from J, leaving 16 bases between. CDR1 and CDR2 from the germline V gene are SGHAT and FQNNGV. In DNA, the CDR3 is TGTGCCAGCAGCTCTGACCTACTAACGAGCTCTGGAAACACCATATATTTT. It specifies CASSSDLLTSSGNTIYF.

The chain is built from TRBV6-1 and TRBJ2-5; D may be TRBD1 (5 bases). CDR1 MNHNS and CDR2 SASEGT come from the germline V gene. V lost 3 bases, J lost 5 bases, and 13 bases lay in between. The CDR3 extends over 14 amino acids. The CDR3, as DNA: TGTGCCAGCAGTGAGACCAGGGTTGGGGAGACCCAGTACTTC. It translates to CASSETRVGETQYF.

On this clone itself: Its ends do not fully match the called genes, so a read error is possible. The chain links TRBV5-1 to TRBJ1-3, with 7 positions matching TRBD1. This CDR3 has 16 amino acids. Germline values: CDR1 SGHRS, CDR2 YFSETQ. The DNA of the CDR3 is TGCGCCAGCAGCTTGGTTGAGGGGGCGTCTGGAAACACCACATATTTT. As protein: CASSLVEGASGNTTYF.